The 28 T cell receptor beta chains given below trace back to one sample, sequenced in a study of regulatory T cells in long-lasting Graves disease (dated by TCRdb to the early 2020s). Taken with the paper, the label for time point translates to: persistent/refractory GD, antithyroid drugs over 5 years with positive TRAb. RNA was extracted from PBMCs in TRIzol for both TCR sequencing and RNA sequencing. The receptor library was made with multiplex PCR. The sample was run on an Illumina HiSeq 4000. iRepertoire HTBI primers and Arm-PCR amplification of CDR3 regions were used to construct TCR beta libraries. TCRdb trimmed the raw reads at Q25, called clones with MiXCR and kept productive beta chains. When rows share a CDR3 protein, they turn into one entry using the most common DNA and genes. The sample table lists over 300,000 distinct CDR3 sequences, roughly 21% of them with a count of one. The top ten hold roughly 27% of the sample.

The sample consisted of peripheral blood mononuclear cells (PBMCs), taken when the disease was refractory, from a patient treated with antithyroid drugs. These receptors were obtained from a female donor with Graves disease.

The chain combines TRBV20-1 with TRBJ2-3; D is perhaps TRBD2 (5 bases). Germline V lookup: CDR1 DFQATT, CDR2 SNEGSKA (reference sequence). This CDR3 is built from 12 residues. V dropped 5 bases and J dropped 6 bases, with 12 bases sitting between them. For the CDR3, the DNA is TGCAGTGCTCACATACCGGGGGATACGCAGTATTTT. It specifies CSAHIPGDTQYF.

This clonotype occurred many times. V gene TRBV12-3 or TRBV12-4 combines with J gene TRBJ1-1; D remains ambiguous. Trimming took 3 bases from V and 2 from J, leaving 7 bases between them. This CDR3 contains 13 residues. CDR3: CASSFETNTEAFF. CDR3 sequence (DNA): TGTGCCAGCAGTTTTGAGACCAACACTGAAGCTTTCTTT.

This clonotype was seen many times. The chain recombines TRBV15 with TRBJ2-7, with 7 bases fitting TRBD1. The J segment lost 2 bases and the V segment lost 1 base, leaving 8 bases of the junction unmatched. This CDR3 has 16 amino acids. Germline V gene data show CDR1 as LNHNV and CDR2 as YYDKDF (reference sequence). The CDR3 protein is CATSRGQGNPAYEQYF. The DNA for the CDR3 is TGTGCCACCAGCAGAGGACAGGGAAACCCCGCCTACGAGCAGTACTTC. The whole variable domain, filled in from reference TRBV15 and TRBJ2-7, reads DAMVIQNPRYQVTQFGKPVTLSCSQTLNHNVMYWYQQKSSQAPKLLFHYYDKDFNNEADTPDNFQSRRPNTSFCFLDIRSPGLGDTAMYLCATSRGQGNPAYEQYFGPGTRLTVT.

In this sample, this clonotype turned up many times. The chain recombines TRBV6-1 with TRBJ1-4; TRBD1 matches 7 bases. CDR1 and CDR2 (germline): MNHNS, SASEGT. The CDR3 is made up of 15 amino acids. The trim removed 3 bases at V and 4 bases at J, leaving 5 bases unmatched. CDR3 nucleotide sequence: TGTGCCAGCAGTGAGGGGGACAGACTTAATGAAAAACTGTTTTTT. Protein sequence: CASSEGDRLNEKLFF.

The V call is TRBV4-1, the J call TRBJ2-2; no clear D. The V gene's germline CDR1 is MGHRA and CDR2 YSYEKL. CDR3 size: 14 residues. Trimming removed 6 bases from V and 8 bases from J, with 16 bases in between. CDR3 sequence: CASSLPYPEGELFF. CDR3 nucleotides: TGCGCCAGCAGTCTCCCCTACCCTGAGGGGGAGCTGTTTTTT.

This clonotype was seen repeatedly, ten times or more. The chain carries TRBV6-5 and TRBJ2-7; D uncertain. V was clipped by 4 bases and J by 0 bases, with 13 bases between them. Germline V gene data show CDR1 as MNHEY and CDR2 as SVGAGI. This CDR3 region has 15 residues. CDR3 in DNA: TGTGCCAGCAGTTCCACACCGCCGGACTCCTACGAGCAGTACTTC. The encoded protein is CASSSTPPDSYEQYF.

This clonotype was picked up many times. CDR3 loop: CASSLYSSPYGYTF. In nucleotides, the CDR3 is TGTGCCAGCAGTTTATACAGTTCTCCCTATGGCTACACCTTC. The chain employs TRBV12-3 or TRBV12-4 and TRBJ1-2; D remains unclear. The CDR3 length is 14 residues. Between the trimmed V and J ends, which lost 2 bases and 4 bases, there was a span of 11 bases.

V and J are TRBV28 and TRBJ1-2; tentative D call: TRBD1 (6 bases). The length of the CDR3 is 13 residues. The germline gives CDR1 MDHEN, CDR2 SYDVKM. The V and J ends lost 5 bases and 5 bases respectively, with 12 bases between them. CDR3 region: CASSPTGIYGYTF. The CDR3, as DNA: TGTGCCAGCAGTCCCACAGGGATATATGGCTACACCTTC.

The rearrangement uses TRBV12-3 or TRBV12-4 and TRBJ2-4; D is uncertain. Trimming stripped 6 bases from V and 10 bases from J, with 10 bases between. The CDR3 contains 11 residues. CDR3 in amino acids: CASSLGRIQYF. CDR3 bases: TGTGCCAGCAGCCTAGGCAGAATTCAGTACTTC.

This clonotype has ten or more counts. The chain recombines TRBV29-1 with TRBJ1-1; 7 nucleotides agree with TRBD1. Germline trimming cut 1 base from V and 5 bases from J; bases unmatched to any gene: 10. The CDR3 has 15 residues. The germline V gene encodes CDR1 SQVTM and CDR2 ANQGSEA. This CDR3 reads CSVEVAGRGQTEAFF. The CDR3 DNA follows: TGCAGCGTTGAAGTGGCGGGGAGGGGGCAGACTGAAGCTTTCTTT. The complete variable domain, with remaining parts taken from reference TRBV29-1 and TRBJ1-1, reads SAVISQKPSRDICQRGTSLTIQCQVDSQVTMMFWYRQQPGQSLTLIATANQGSEATYESGFVIDKFPISRPNLTFSTLTVSNMSPEDSSIYLCSVEVAGRGQTEAFFGQGTRLTVV.

This clonotype came up many times. The J gene is TRBJ2-7, the V gene TRBV12-3 or TRBV12-4; maybe TRBD1 (6 bases). CDR3 length: 15 residues. The V gene lost 7 bases and the J gene lost 1 base, with 17 bases spanning the gap. CDR3 coding DNA: TGTGCCAGCACCAAGGACAGCCAGCCTTCCTACGAGCAGTACTTC. This gives the protein CASTKDSQPSYEQYF.

The rearrangement uses TRBV3-1 and TRBJ2-7; 7 nucleotides match TRBD1. Germline CDR1 reads LGHDT; CDR2 reads YNNKEL (reference sequence). The CDR3 spans 17 residues. The V gene end was trimmed by 2 bases and the J gene end by 2 bases; junction bases not matched to a gene: 12. CDR3: CASSQLRAGTAAYEQYF. CDR3 nucleotides: TGTGCCAGCAGCCAACTCCGTGCCGGGACAGCCGCCTACGAGCAGTACTTC.

This clonotype was detected ten times or more. V and J are TRBV12-3 or TRBV12-4 and TRBJ2-7, with TRBD2 matching over 15 bases. Unmatched junction bases numbered 11, after V lost 5 bases and J lost 3 bases. The CDR3 consists of 18 residues. The CDR3 DNA reads TGTGCCAGCAGTCCGGGGACTAGCGGGAGGAAAGTCAGCTACGAGCAGTACTTC. This encodes CASSPGTSGRKVSYEQYF.

This clonotype appeared a few times. The rearrangement joins TRBV20-1 to TRBJ2-5; 12 bases align to TRBD2. V lost 1 base, J lost 6 bases, and 9 bases stayed unmatched. CDR3 length equals 16 residues. The germline V gene has CDR1 DFQATT and CDR2 SNEGSKA (reference sequence). For the CDR3, the DNA is TGCAGTGCTAGAGGATCGACTAGCGGGAGATTAAAGACCCAGTACTTC. This encodes CSARGSTSGRLKTQYF.

Many counts were recorded for this clonotype. The J gene is TRBJ1-2, the V gene TRBV6-5; no clear D. V shed 4 bases and J shed 4 bases, with 16 bases lying between them. Germline V gene data show CDR1 as MNHEY and CDR2 as SVGAGI. The CDR3 contains 15 residues. The CDR3 protein is CASSSKGGASYGYTF. DNA of the CDR3: TGTGCCAGCAGTTCCAAGGGTGGAGCGAGCTATGGCTACACCTTC.

Details on this clonotype: A read error may produce the germline difference seen at one junction end. The chain carries TRBV7-9 and TRBJ2-5; TRBD2 aligns across 12 bases. Looked up from germline, CDR1 is SEHNR and CDR2 is FQNEAQ (reference sequence). CDR3 length equals 15 residues. The CDR3 loop is CASSPGTSGQGTQYF. As DNA, the CDR3 is TGTGCCAGCAGCCCCGGGACTAGCGGGCAAGGGACCCAGTACTTC.

The table lists this clonotype with a few counts. V is TRBV19 and J is TRBJ1-1; the D gene is possibly TRBD1 (6 bases). The CDR3 has 16 residues. CDR1 is LNHDA, CDR2 SQIVND, per germline (reference sequence). V gave up 6 bases and J gave up 1 base, with 18 bases separating them. The CDR3: CASRETGNRRNTEAFF. The CDR3 DNA reads TGTGCCAGTAGGGAAACAGGGAATAGACGGAACACTGAAGCTTTCTTT.

This clonotype has ten or more counts. This chain connects TRBV2 to TRBJ2-6; unclear D gene. V lost 7 bases and J 2 bases, leaving 6 bases between the germline ends. Looked up from germline, CDR1 is SNHLY and CDR2 is FYNNEI. The CDR3 spans 13 residues. This CDR3 is CASKETGANVLTF. CDR3 DNA sequence: TGTGCCAGCAAAGAGACTGGGGCCAACGTCCTGACTTTC.

This clonotype was seen only a few times. The rearrangement uses TRBV20-1 and TRBJ1-1; D is ambiguous. The germline V gene encodes CDR1 DFQATT and CDR2 SNEGSKA (reference sequence). The CDR3 is 13 amino acids. Trimming left V 2 bases short and J 6 bases short, with 13 bases between. CDR3 DNA: TGCAGTGCTAGAAAGCCCGCCCAACCTGAAGCTTTCTTT. It translates to CSARKPAQPEAFF.

The chain couples TRBV5-6 to TRBJ2-7; D unclear. Trimming shortened V by 4 bases and J by 7 bases, and 18 bases separated the two germline ends. This CDR3 region has 14 residues. CDR1 SGHDT and CDR2 YYEEEE come from the germline V gene. The CDR3 bases are TGTGCCAGCAGCACGGTTGCAGGTTACGAGGAGCAGTACTTC. It yields the protein CASSTVAGYEEQYF.

V gene TRBV20-1 combines with J gene TRBJ1-2; 7 bases map to TRBD1. The ends lost 0 bases at V and 7 bases at J; junction bases unmatched: 11. Per germline, CDR1 DFQATT and CDR2 SNEGSKA (reference sequence). This CDR3 is 15 amino acids long. The CDR3 spells CSARDERQGSFGYTF. Written as DNA, the CDR3 is TGCAGTGCTAGAGATGAGAGACAGGGAAGCTTTGGCTACACCTTC.

Regarding this clonotype: This may stem from a read error, because a much larger clone lies one nucleotide away. The CDR3 ends on some other residue instead of the conserved phenylalanine or tryptophan, so this is likely a read error. V is TRBV6-1 and J is TRBJ1-1; D remains unclear. This CDR3 comprises 12 residues. In germline, CDR1 is MNHNS, CDR2 SASEGT. With 6 bases removed from V and 0 bases from J, the gap between germline ends came to 5 bases. DNA of the CDR3: TGTGCCAGCAGGACGGTGAACACTGAAGCTTTCTTA. Its translation is CASRTVNTEAFL.

In its sample, this clonotype was seen many times. The chain combines TRBV12-3 or TRBV12-4 with TRBJ1-2, with D possibly matching TRBD1 (5 bases). The CDR3 is 14 amino acids. Trimming stripped 5 bases from V and 9 bases from J, with 19 bases between. The CDR3 nucleotides are TGTGCCAGCAGTCTCCGGGGGGGGGTGCTTAGCTACACCTTC. This gives the protein CASSLRGGVLSYTF.

This chain connects TRBV6-1 to TRBJ1-5; D is ambiguous. The CDR3 has 13 residues. V dropped 10 bases and J dropped 3 bases, with 13 bases sitting between them. Germline CDR1 and CDR2: MNHNS and SASEGT. The CDR3 DNA follows: TGTGCCACACAGATCGGGGTCAATCAGCCCCAGCATTTT. Translating it yields CATQIGVNQPQHF.

Here the CDR3 DNA reads TGTGCCAGCTCAAGGAGGGGAGCGGGAGACCTCTACGAGCAGTACTTC. This codes for CASSRRGAGDLYEQYF. The chain couples TRBV18 to TRBJ2-7, with TRBD2 matching 8 bases. V gave up 5 bases and J gave up 3 bases; unmatched junction bases: 12. The CDR3 is made up of 16 amino acids. CDR1 is KGHSH, CDR2 LQKENI, per germline.

The chain combines TRBV3-1 with TRBJ2-7, with D unclear. There are 13 residues in the CDR3. Trimming removed 1 base at V and 2 bases at J, with 6 bases between. The V gene's germline CDR1 is LGHDT and CDR2 YNNKEL (reference sequence). The chain's CDR3 is CASSQGVAYEQYF. For the CDR3, the DNA is TGTGCCAGCAGCCAAGGGGTTGCCTACGAGCAGTACTTC.

This clonotype was seen ten or more times. The rearrangement uses TRBV5-8 and TRBJ2-5; 8 bases fit TRBD1. This CDR3 is 18 amino acids long. CDR1 and CDR2 from the germline V gene are SGHTS and YDEGEE. J lost 1 base, V lost 1 base, and 12 bases had no gene match. CDR3: CASSLWGQASTSQETQYF. The CDR3 bases are TGTGCCAGCAGCTTGTGGGGACAGGCGAGCACCTCCCAAGAGACCCAGTACTTC.

The rearrangement joins TRBV13 to TRBJ2-5; a possible D gene is TRBD2 (6 bases). This CDR3 region has 17 residues. The V end lost 4 bases, the J end lost 5 bases, and 23 bases lay between the germline ends. Per germline, CDR1 PRHDT and CDR2 FYEKMQ (reference sequence). The CDR3, as DNA: TGTGCCAGCAGCTCCCACGGTGGGGGACTGCCCGGGGAGACCCAGTACTTC. It translates to CASSSHGGGLPGETQYF. The whole variable domain, filled in from reference TRBV13 and TRBJ2-5, reads AAGVIQSPRHLIKEKRETATLKCYPIPRHDTVYWYQQGPGQDPQFLISFYEKMQSDKGSIPDRFSAQQFSDYHSELNMSSLELGDSALYFCASSSHGGGLPGETQYFGPGTRLLVL.